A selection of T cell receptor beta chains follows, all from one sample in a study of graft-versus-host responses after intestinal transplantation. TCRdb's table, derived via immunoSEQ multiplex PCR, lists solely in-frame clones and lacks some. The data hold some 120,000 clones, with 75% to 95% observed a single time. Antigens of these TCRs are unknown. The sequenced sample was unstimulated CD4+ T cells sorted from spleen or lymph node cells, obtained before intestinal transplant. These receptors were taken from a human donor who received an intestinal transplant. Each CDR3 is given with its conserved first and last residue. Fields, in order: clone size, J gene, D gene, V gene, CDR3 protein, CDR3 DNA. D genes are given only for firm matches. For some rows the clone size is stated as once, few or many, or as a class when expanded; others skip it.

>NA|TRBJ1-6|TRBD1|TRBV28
CASTGQGNSPLHF
TGTGCCAGCACGGGACAGGGGAACTCACCCCTCCACTTT
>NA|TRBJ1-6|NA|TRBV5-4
CASSQGRGGNSPLHF
TGTGCCAGCAGCCAGGGACGTGGGGGCAATTCACCCCTCCACTTT
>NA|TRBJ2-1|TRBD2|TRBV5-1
CASSLGTSFYNEQFF
TGCGCCAGCAGCCTCGGGACTAGCTTTTACAATGAGCAGTTCTTC
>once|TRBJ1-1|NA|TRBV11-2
CASSFGEDTEAFF
TGTGCCAGCAGCTTTGGGGAGGACACTGAAGCTTTCTTT
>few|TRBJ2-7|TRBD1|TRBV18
CASSPDRVSYEQYF
TGTGCCAGCTCGCCTGACAGGGTCTCCTACGAGCAGTACTTC
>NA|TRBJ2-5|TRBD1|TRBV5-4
CASSLGTGAETQYF
TGTGCCAGCAGCTTGGGGACAGGGGCGGAGACCCAGTACTTC
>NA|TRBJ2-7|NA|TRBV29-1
CSVNGPRGAYF
TGCAGCGTTAACGGACCCAGGGGCGCGTACTTC
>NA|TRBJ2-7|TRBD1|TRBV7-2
CASSFTGGPSYEQYF
TGTGCCAGCAGCTTCACAGGGGGGCCCTCCTACGAGCAGTACTTC
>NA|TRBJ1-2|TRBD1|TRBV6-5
CASSSPGQRYGYTF
TGTGCCAGCAGTTCCCCGGGACAGAGATATGGCTACACCTTC
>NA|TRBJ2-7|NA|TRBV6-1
CASRPTGTDEQYF
TGTGCCAGCAGGCCCACAGGGACCGACGAGCAGTACTTC
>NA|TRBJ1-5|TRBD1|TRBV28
CASSINRGVSNQPQHF
TGTGCCAGCAGTATTAACAGGGGAGTTAGCAATCAGCCCCAGCATTTT
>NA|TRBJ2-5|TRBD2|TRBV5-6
CASSELAAQETQYF
TGTGCCAGCAGCGAACTAGCGGCCCAAGAGACCCAGTACTTC
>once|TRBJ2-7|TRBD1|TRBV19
CASTDPGQGAEQYF
TGTGCCAGTACGGACCCGGGACAGGGCGCGGAGCAGTACTTC
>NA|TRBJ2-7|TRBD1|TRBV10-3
CAIRGQGRDEQYF
TGTGCCATCAGGGGACAGGGGAGGGACGAGCAGTACTTC
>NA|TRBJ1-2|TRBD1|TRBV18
CVSSPDYGTGLGANYGYTF
TGTGTCAGCTCACCAGATTACGGGACAGGACTGGGGGCTAACTATGGCTACACCTTC
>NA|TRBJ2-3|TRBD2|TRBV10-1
CASGTSGTDTQYF
TGCGCCAGCGGGACTAGCGGCACAGATACGCAGTATTTT
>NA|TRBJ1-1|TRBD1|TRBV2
CASSRGQVVVAFF
TGTGCCAGCAGTCGCGGACAGGTGGTGGTAGCTTTCTTT
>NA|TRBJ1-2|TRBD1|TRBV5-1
CASSLSDRGYGYTF
TGCGCCAGCAGCTTGTCCGACAGGGGCTATGGCTACACCTTC
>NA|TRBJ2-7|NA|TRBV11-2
CASSPHISYEQYF
TGTGCCAGCAGCCCCCACATCTCCTACGAGCAGTACTTC
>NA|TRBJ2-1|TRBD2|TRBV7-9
CASSLFSGLAVNEQFF
TGTGCCAGCAGCTTATTTTCAGGACTAGCAGTCAATGAGCAGTTCTTC
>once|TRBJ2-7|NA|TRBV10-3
CASRPGSYEQYF
TGTGCCAGCCGTCCGGGTTCCTACGAGCAGTACTTC
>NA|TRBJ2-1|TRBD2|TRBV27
CASSLRTSGGHSYNEQFF
TGTGCCAGCAGTTTAAGGACTAGCGGGGGACACTCCTACAATGAGCAGTTCTTC
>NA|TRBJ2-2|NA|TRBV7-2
CASSPRAGTNTGELFF
TGTGCCAGCAGCCCAAGGGCGGGTACGAACACCGGGGAGCTGTTTTTT
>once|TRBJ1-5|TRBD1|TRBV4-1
CASSQGSAQGGQPQHF
TGCGCCAGCAGCCAAGGATCGGCGCAGGGGGGTCAGCCCCAGCATTTT
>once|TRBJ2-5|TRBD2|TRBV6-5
CASSYERGAREQYF
TGTGCCAGCAGTTACGAGCGGGGGGCGCGGGAGCAGTACTTC
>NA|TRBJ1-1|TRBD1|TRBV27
CASSYDRADTEAFF
TGTGCCAGCAGTTACGACAGGGCGGACACTGAAGCTTTCTTT
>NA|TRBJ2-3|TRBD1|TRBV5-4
CASSLRQGADTQYF
TGTGCCAGCAGCTTGCGGCAGGGGGCGGATACGCAGTATTTT
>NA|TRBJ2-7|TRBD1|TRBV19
CASSTGTDYEQYF
TGTGCCAGTAGTACCGGGACAGACTACGAGCAGTACTTC
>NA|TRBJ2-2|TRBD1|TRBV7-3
CASSKTGGGGELFF
TGTGCCAGCAGCAAGACAGGGGGCGGCGGGGAGCTGTTTTTT